The next 13 T cell receptor beta chains were all read from a single sample in a study of blood T cell repertoires in COVID-19. The method was immunoSEQ multiplex PCR; TCRdb's version includes in-frame clones alone and lacks a portion of them. The table lists a few hundred thousand clones, around 91% of them singletons, with approximately 2.3% in the top ten. The sequencing sample was made of peripheral blood. These receptors originate from a woman aged 60 to 75 with COVID-19, enrolled during active disease.

This chain links TRBV7-2 with TRBJ1-1, with a tentative D call TRBD1 (6 bases). The germline V gene encodes CDR1 SGHTA and CDR2 FQGNSA. Trimming took 5 bases from V and 3 from J, leaving 7 bases between them. The CDR3 spans 12 residues. In DNA, the CDR3 is TGTGCCAGCAGCCACAGGGACACTGAAGCTTTCTTT. Amino acids: CASSHRDTEAFF.

The gene calls are TRBV5-5 and TRBJ1-4; 7 bases align to TRBD1. Germline assignment: CDR1 SGHKS and CDR2 YYEKEE (reference sequence). The CDR3 length is 16 residues. Losses at the gene ends were 1 base for V and 8 bases for J; bases not matched to a gene: 11. CDR3 region: CASSLFSDRASEKLFF. The CDR3 coding sequence is TGTGCCAGCAGCTTGTTTTCCGACAGGGCCTCGGAAAAACTGTTTTTT.

This CDR3 reads CATSTGQGRAYEQYF. The CDR3, as DNA: TGTGCCACCAGCACGGGACAGGGACGGGCCTACGAGCAGTACTTC. This rearrangement joins TRBV15 to TRBJ2-7, with 9 bases matching TRBD1. CDR3 length: 15 amino acids. Germline V gene lookup returns CDR1 LNHNV and CDR2 YYDKDF (reference sequence). After removal of 4 bases from V and 2 bases from J, the junction contained 6 bases not matched to a gene.

This chain joins TRBV30 and TRBJ1-2; 9 nucleotides match TRBD1. The CDR3 length is 13 residues. The germline CDR1 and CDR2 sequences are GTSNPN and SVGIG (reference sequence). Trimming cost V 5 bases and J 5 bases; bases outside gene matches: 6. CDR3 nucleotides: TGTGCCTGGGGGACAGGGCTTTCTTATGGCTACACCTTC. Residues: CAWGTGLSYGYTF.

The chain couples TRBV7-2 to TRBJ2-1, with 8 nucleotides matching TRBD2. V was pared by 2 bases and J by 6 bases, with 6 bases of the junction left unmatched. Germline assignment: CDR1 SGHTA and CDR2 FQGNSA. The CDR3 is 15 amino acids. The CDR3: CASSLFTGGLNEQFF. The CDR3 nucleotides read TGTGCCAGCAGCTTATTCACGGGGGGGCTCAATGAGCAGTTCTTC.

This chain links TRBV3-1 (or the pseudogene TRBV3-2) with TRBJ1-1, with TRBD1 matching over 8 bases. V trimming: 1 base; J trimming: 6 bases; junction bases outside the gene matches: 13. CDR1 and CDR2 (germline): LGHDT, YNNKEL (reference sequence). CDR3 length: 17 amino acids. CDR3 DNA: TGTGCCAGCAGCCAAGCATGGGGCAGGGGGCGCATCGCTGAAGCTTTCTTT. Translating it yields CASSQAWGRGRIAEAFF.

This chain connects TRBV14 to TRBJ1-6; 9 bases are shared with TRBD1. Germline-derived CDR1 and CDR2 are SGHDN and FVKESK. V dropped 4 bases and J dropped 2; count of bases not matched to a gene: 6. This CDR3 has 17 amino acids. CDR3 residues: CASSPRDRAPYNSPLHF. The CDR3 region has the DNA TGTGCCAGCAGCCCCCGGGACAGGGCCCCCTATAATTCACCCCTCCACTTT.

The chain uses TRBV18 and TRBJ1-2, with D perhaps matching TRBD1 (6 bases). V gave up 6 bases and J gave up 4 bases, with 15 bases separating them. This CDR3 spans 14 amino acids. CDR1 is KGHSH, CDR2 LQKENI, per germline. CDR3 region: CASSPLTTGYGYTF. The DNA of the CDR3 is TGTGCCAGCTCGCCGCTTACGACAGGCTATGGCTACACCTTC.

V gene TRBV24-1 combines with J gene TRBJ2-1; tentative D call: TRBD1 (5 bases). The germline V and J ends were trimmed by 5 bases and 12 bases, with 13 bases remaining between them. This CDR3 contains 12 residues. Germline V gene lookup returns CDR1 KGHDR and CDR2 SFDVKD. Here the CDR3 reads CATSAQQGPQFF. CDR3 DNA: TGTGCCACCAGTGCACAGCAGGGTCCGCAGTTCTTC.

This clone was counted once. The V gene is TRBV18, the J gene TRBJ2-2; 7 nucleotides line up with TRBD1. This CDR3 has 16 amino acids. Germline V gene lookup returns CDR1 KGHSH and CDR2 LQKENI. V was pared by 0 bases and J by 1 base, with 2 bases of the junction left unmatched. The CDR3 reads CASSPPTGLNTGELFF. CDR3 DNA sequence: TGTGCCAGCTCACCACCGACAGGGCTGAACACCGGGGAGCTGTTTTTT.

This chain joins TRBV15 and TRBJ2-3, with 12 positions matching TRBD2. Trimming removed 5 bases from V and 2 bases from J; junction bases left unmatched: 11. Germline V gene data show CDR1 as LNHNV and CDR2 as YYDKDF (reference sequence). The CDR3 loop spans 18 amino acids. CDR3: CATSGTSGGYITTDTQYF. In DNA form, the CDR3 reads TGTGCCACCAGCGGTACTAGCGGGGGGTACATTACCACAGATACGCAGTATTTT.

This rearrangement joins TRBV6-6 to TRBJ1-2; D unresolved. The CDR3 contains 11 residues. Trimming took 6 bases from V and 3 from J, leaving 5 bases between them. Germline V CDR1 and CDR2: MNHNY, SVGAGI (reference sequence). The CDR3 nucleotides read TGTGCCAGCAGGGCAGACTATGGCTACACCTTC. Its translation is CASRADYGYTF.

CDR3 DNA: TGTGCCAGCAGTTTATTCCGGGACAACTCCTACGAGCAGTACTTC. Translating gives CASSLFRDNSYEQYF. V usage is TRBV6-5 and J usage is TRBJ2-7, with D possibly TRBD1 on 6 matching bases. Per germline, CDR1 MNHEY and CDR2 SVGAGI. V was pared by 4 bases and J by 0 bases, with 13 bases between. The CDR3 has 15 residues.